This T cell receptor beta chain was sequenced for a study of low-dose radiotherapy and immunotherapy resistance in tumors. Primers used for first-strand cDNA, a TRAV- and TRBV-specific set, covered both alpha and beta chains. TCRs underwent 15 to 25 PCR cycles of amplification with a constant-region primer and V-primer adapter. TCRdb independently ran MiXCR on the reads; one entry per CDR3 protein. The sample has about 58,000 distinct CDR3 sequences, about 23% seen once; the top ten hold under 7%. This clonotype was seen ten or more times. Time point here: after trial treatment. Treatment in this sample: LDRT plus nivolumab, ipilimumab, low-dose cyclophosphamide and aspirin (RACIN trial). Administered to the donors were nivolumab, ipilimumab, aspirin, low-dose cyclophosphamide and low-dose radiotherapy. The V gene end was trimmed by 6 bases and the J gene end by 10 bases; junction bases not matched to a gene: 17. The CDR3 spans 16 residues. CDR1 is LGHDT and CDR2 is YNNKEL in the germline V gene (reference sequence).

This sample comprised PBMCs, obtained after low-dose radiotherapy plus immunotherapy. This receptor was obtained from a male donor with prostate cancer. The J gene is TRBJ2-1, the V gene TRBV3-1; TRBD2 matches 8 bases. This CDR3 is CASSYSGTSSNQEQFF. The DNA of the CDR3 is TGTGCCAGCAGTTATTCCGGGACTAGTAGTAATCAGGAGCAGTTCTTC.